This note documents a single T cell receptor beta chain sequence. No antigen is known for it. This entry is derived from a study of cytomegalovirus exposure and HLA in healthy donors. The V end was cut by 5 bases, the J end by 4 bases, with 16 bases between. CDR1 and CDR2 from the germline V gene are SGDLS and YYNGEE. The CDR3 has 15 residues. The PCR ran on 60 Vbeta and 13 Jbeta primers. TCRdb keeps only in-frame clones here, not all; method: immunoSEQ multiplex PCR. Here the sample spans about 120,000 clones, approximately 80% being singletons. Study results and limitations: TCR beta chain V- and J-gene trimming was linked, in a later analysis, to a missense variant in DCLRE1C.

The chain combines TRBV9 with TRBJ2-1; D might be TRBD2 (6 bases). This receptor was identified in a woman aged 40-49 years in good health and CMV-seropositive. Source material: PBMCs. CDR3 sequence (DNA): TGTGCCAGCAGTTTAATGGGGACTGATTACAATGAGCAGTTCTTC. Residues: CASSLMGTDYNEQFF.